These 19 T cell receptor beta chains originate from one sample sequenced in a study of blood T cell repertoires in COVID-19. TCRdb keeps only in-frame clones here, not all; method: immunoSEQ multiplex PCR. The sample yields over 100,000 clones, around 90% seen once. The source material was peripheral blood. The receptors were sampled from a human donor in a cohort sampled during active COVID-19.

The chain carries TRBV27 and TRBJ2-1; D may be TRBD1 (6 bases). Germline assignment: CDR1 MNHEY and CDR2 SMNVEV (reference sequence). Trimming shortened V by 6 bases and J by 6 bases, and 30 bases separated the two germline ends. The CDR3 totals 19 residues. CDR3 DNA sequence: TGTGCCAGCAGCCTGTGGGGGCCCAATATAGACACTCCCGGCAATGAGCAGTTCTTC. Amino acid sequence: CASSLWGPNIDTPGNEQFF.

V gene TRBV5-8 combines with J gene TRBJ2-7; 7 bases are a match to TRBD2. The CDR3 spans 17 residues. The germline CDR1 and CDR2 sequences are SGHTS and YDEGEE. The V and J ends lost 0 bases and 0 bases, in that order; junction bases with no gene match: 9. CDR3 region: CASSLDRGVTFSYEQYF. The CDR3 DNA follows: TGTGCCAGCAGCTTGGACCGGGGGGTTACCTTCTCCTACGAGCAGTACTTC.

The genes are TRBV6-5 and TRBJ2-7; 10 nucleotides align to TRBD1. The CDR3 is 13 residues long. Germline loops: CDR1 MNHEY, CDR2 SVGAGI. V shed 5 bases, J shed 12 bases, and the junction held 10 bases outside the gene matches. The CDR3: CASSPQYRDRGYF. The CDR3 DNA follows: TGTGCCAGCAGTCCGCAATACCGGGACAGGGGGTACTTC.

The CDR3 sequence is CASTRGTGGNTIYF. The CDR3 region has the DNA TGTGCCAGCACTCGGGGAACAGGCGGAAACACCATATATTTT. This rearrangement joins TRBV6-6 to TRBJ1-3, with D possibly TRBD1 on 5 matching bases. The CDR3 loop spans 14 amino acids. Looked up from germline, CDR1 is MNHNY and CDR2 is SVGAGI (reference sequence). The V gene lost 7 bases and the J gene lost 4 bases, with 14 bases spanning the gap.

This chain connects TRBV2 to TRBJ2-7; 7 nucleotides align to TRBD1. This CDR3 comprises 14 residues. The V gene end was trimmed by 1 base and the J gene end by 5 bases; junction bases not matched to a gene: 5. Germline V gives CDR1 SNHLY, CDR2 FYNNEI. Here the CDR3 DNA reads TGTGCCAGCAGTGAAGGGTCAGGGGGTCACGAGCAGTACTTC. It yields the protein CASSEGSGGHEQYF.

The chain uses TRBV14 and TRBJ2-1; weak D call: TRBD1 (5 bases). CDR3 length: 15 amino acids. The V and J ends lost 3 bases and 8 bases respectively, with 17 bases between them. The germline gives CDR1 SGHDN, CDR2 FVKESK. The CDR3 DNA reads TGTGCCAGCAGCCAGAAATGGGGTGGGGCCCATGAGCAGTTCTTC. This gives the protein CASSQKWGGAHEQFF.

This clone was found a few times. The CDR3 DNA reads as TGTGCCAGCAGTGAAGGAGTAGAGGCAACCCACGAGCAGTACTTC. Translated: CASSEGVEATHEQYF. The rearrangement links TRBV6-1 to TRBJ2-7; no firm D call. This CDR3 spans 15 amino acids. Trimming shortened V by 1 base and J by 5 bases, and 15 bases separated the two germline ends. The germline V gene encodes CDR1 MNHNS and CDR2 SASEGT.

This clone was seen a single time. The chain employs TRBV7-2 and TRBJ1-2, with D perhaps TRBD1 (6 bases). Trimming cost V 2 bases and J 8 bases, with 18 bases left between them. CDR3 length: 15 residues. The V gene's germline CDR1 is SGHTA and CDR2 FQGNSA. This CDR3 is CASSLLSQGKLGYTF. The CDR3 bases are TGTGCCAGCAGCTTACTGTCTCAGGGGAAGTTAGGCTACACCTTC.

The J gene is TRBJ1-4, the V gene TRBV6-5, with D uncertain. This CDR3 contains 14 residues. The V and J ends lost 2 bases and 4 bases respectively, with 8 bases between them. In germline, CDR1 is MNHEY, CDR2 SVGAGI. As DNA, the CDR3 is TGTGCCAGCAGTTACGGCCAGGATAATGAAAAACTGTTTTTT. Translation gives CASSYGQDNEKLFF.

The gene calls are TRBV5-1 and TRBJ2-3; 12 nucleotides agree with TRBD2. Unmatched junction bases numbered 7, after V lost 4 bases and J lost 10 bases. Germline V gene lookup returns CDR1 SGHRS and CDR2 YFSETQ. The CDR3 covers 14 residues. The chain's CDR3 is CASSGQTSGRAQYF. The CDR3 DNA sequence: TGCGCCAGCAGCGGACAGACTAGCGGGAGAGCGCAGTATTTT.

The rearrangement links TRBV5-1 to TRBJ2-7; D might be TRBD1 (5 bases). Trimming took off 4 bases at V and 3 bases at J, with 11 bases between the two ends. Germline CDR1 reads SGHRS; CDR2 reads YFSETQ. There are 13 residues in the CDR3. The CDR3 loop is CASSEPQGYEQYF. The DNA for the CDR3 is TGCGCCAGCAGCGAACCCCAGGGCTACGAGCAGTACTTC.

This chain joins TRBV28 and TRBJ1-4; no firm D call. This CDR3 has 13 residues. The V gene's germline CDR1 is MDHEN and CDR2 SYDVKM. V lost 2 bases and J lost 10, with 11 bases in between. This CDR3 is CASSLVVPGKLFF. CDR3 DNA sequence: TGTGCCAGCAGTTTAGTCGTTCCCGGAAAACTGTTTTTT. Full variable domain (outside the CDR3, taken from reference TRBV28 and TRBJ1-4): DVKVTQSSRYLVKRTGEKVFLECVQDMDHENMFWYRQDPGLGLRLIYFSYDVKMKEKGDIPEGYSVSREKKERFSLILESASTNQTSMYLCASSLVVPGKLFFGSGTQLSVL.

The chain combines TRBV4-2 with TRBJ2-3; 14 bases agree with TRBD2. The CDR3 totals 21 residues. Germline V lookup: CDR1 LGHNA, CDR2 YNFKEQ. V shed 5 bases, J shed 0 bases, and the junction held 16 bases outside the gene matches. This CDR3 is CASSKASGTSGRISSTDTQYF. Here the CDR3 DNA reads TGTGCCAGCAGCAAAGCGTCCGGGACTAGCGGGAGAATAAGCAGCACAGATACGCAGTATTTT.

This rearrangement joins TRBV2 to TRBJ2-4, with TRBD1 identical over 8 bases. CDR3 length: 15 amino acids. The germline CDR1 and CDR2 sequences are SNHLY and FYNNEI. With V trimmed by 4 bases and J by 1 base, 3 bases remained unmatched. The DNA for the CDR3 is TGTGCCAGCAGTGGACAGGGGTCTGCCAAAAACATTCAGTACTTC. It codes for CASSGQGSAKNIQYF.

There are many counts of this clone. The chain employs TRBV19 and TRBJ1-1; D possibly corresponds to TRBD1 (6 bases). The germline V gene encodes CDR1 LNHDA and CDR2 SQIVND (reference sequence). This CDR3 is built from 13 residues. Trimming took 5 bases from V and 8 from J, leaving 15 bases between them. The CDR3: CASSHARGGEAFF. CDR3 sequence (DNA): TGTGCCAGTAGTCATGCTAGGGGGGGAGAAGCTTTCTTT.

V gene TRBV6-2 or TRBV6-3 combines with J gene TRBJ2-3, with 7 positions matching TRBD2. CDR1 and CDR2 (germline): MNHEY, SVGEGT. J lost 8 bases, V lost 4 bases, and 6 bases had no gene match. The CDR3 length is 13 residues. The CDR3 protein is CASSWTREGTQYF. The DNA of the CDR3 is TGTGCCAGCAGTTGGACTAGGGAGGGTACGCAGTATTTT.

V is TRBV7-9 and J is TRBJ2-7, with TRBD1 identical over 9 bases. Per the germline V gene, CDR1 is SEHNR and CDR2 is FQNEAQ (reference sequence). CDR3 length: 17 residues. V gave up 3 bases and J gave up 3 bases; unmatched junction bases: 12. In DNA form, the CDR3 reads TGTGCCAGCAGCTTGAGCCTCCCGGACAGGGGAGTCTACGAGCAGTACTTC. Residues: CASSLSLPDRGVYEQYF.

The rearrangement links TRBV6-1 to TRBJ1-2, with 8 bases matching TRBD1. Germline loops: CDR1 MNHNS, CDR2 SASEGT. J lost 1 base, V lost 1 base, and 5 bases had no gene match. CDR3 length: 16 amino acids. The chain's CDR3 is CASSEGMDRVNYGYTF. CDR3 nucleotide sequence: TGTGCCAGCAGTGAAGGGATGGACAGGGTTAACTATGGCTACACCTTC.

A remark on this clone: The junction shows a germline mismatch at one end, possibly a read error. V gene TRBV7-7 combines with J gene TRBJ2-1, with D possibly matching TRBD2 (5 bases). Germline values: CDR1 SSHAT, CDR2 FNYEAQ (reference sequence). The CDR3 extends over 15 amino acids. CDR3: CASSPVGLASNEQFF. CDR3 nucleotides: TGTGCTAGCAGCCCGGTGGGCCTAGCAAGCAATGAGCAGTTCTTC.